The 5 T cell receptor beta chains listed next were all sequenced from one sample in a study of control samples from healthy donors and cancer patients. Assay used: immunoSEQ multiplex PCR; TCRdb lists only in-frame clones, some missing. The data show about 150,000 clones, with about 91% seen just once and 1.5% to 2% held by the top ten. Material: blood. These receptor sequences come from a man between 18 and 29 years old in good health.

This chain joins TRBV6-6 and TRBJ2-3, with D possibly TRBD2 on 7 matching bases. Trimming cost V 3 bases and J 4 bases, with 14 bases left between them. Germline V gene sequence: CDR1 MNHNY, CDR2 SVGAGI (reference sequence). The CDR3 loop spans 15 amino acids. The CDR3, as DNA: TGTGCCAGCAGTTATGGGGGGGGGCCACCAGATACGCAGTATTTT. This translates into CASSYGGGPPDTQYF.

The chain links TRBV7-9 to TRBJ2-5; D is uncertain. V dropped 2 bases and J dropped 5 bases, with 15 bases sitting between them. The CDR3 has 15 amino acids. CDR1 and CDR2 from the germline V gene are SEHNR and FQNEAQ (reference sequence). CDR3 sequence (DNA): TGTGCCAGCAGCTTATTGTTCGGCCTGGGGGAGACCCAGTACTTC. Translation gives CASSLLFGLGETQYF.

This chain uses TRBV5-1 with TRBJ2-3, with D unclear. The V end was cut by 3 bases, the J end by 1 base, with 15 bases between. This CDR3 contains 16 residues. Germline V gene lookup returns CDR1 SGHRS and CDR2 YFSETQ. The CDR3 nucleotides read TGCGCCAGCAGCTCGACCCTCGGGTCCCGCACAGATACGCAGTATTTT. Amino acids: CASSSTLGSRTDTQYF.

In this sample, this clone turned up once. The chain carries TRBV5-4 and TRBJ2-5; 10 bases are a match to TRBD2. The CDR3 sequence is 14 residues long. V lost 1 base and J lost 5; bases outside the gene matches: 2. Per germline, CDR1 SGHNT and CDR2 YYREEE (reference sequence). In DNA form, the CDR3 reads TGTGCCAGCAGCTTGAGCGGGGGGGCTGAGACCCAGTACTTC. As protein: CASSLSGGAETQYF.

The J gene is TRBJ2-1, the V gene TRBV7-7; 7 bases are a match to TRBD2. The CDR3 covers 15 residues. V lost 1 base, J lost 0 bases, and 0 bases stayed unmatched. Germline assignment: CDR1 SSHAT and CDR2 FNYEAQ (reference sequence). CDR3 DNA sequence: TGTGCCAGCAGCTTAGGGGGGGGCTCCTACAATGAGCAGTTCTTC. This sequence encodes CASSLGGGSYNEQFF.